These 17 T cell receptor beta chains were all obtained from the same sample, sequenced in a study of T cell clonotyping in hematopoietic cell transplantation. Generated by immunoSEQ multiplex PCR, the TCRdb table keeps only in-frame clones and is missing some. There are some 40,000 clones in the sample; around 94% occur only once, and 0.7% to 0.95% lies in the top ten. The source material was peripheral blood mononuclear cells. The receptors stem from a woman in her 50s in good health. Some clones in this sample may be carry-over from other donors' samples.

Only one count was recorded for this clone. The V and J genes are TRBV28 and TRBJ1-2, with a weak D call TRBD1 (5 bases). CDR3 length equals 11 residues. The V gene's germline CDR1 is MDHEN and CDR2 SYDVKM. The V end was cut by 6 bases, the J end by 5 bases, with 7 bases between. The CDR3 region has the DNA TGTGCCAGCAGGTGGGGGTATGGCTACACCTTC. The encoded protein is CASRWGYGYTF.

The chain links TRBV23-1 to TRBJ1-6; the D is unclear. TRBV23-1 belongs to the ORF category, with a function that is uncertain. Deletions cut 8 bases from V and 10 bases from J, with 9 bases between. The CDR3 contains 11 residues. CDR3 sequence: CASPLRSPLHF. The DNA for the CDR3 is TGCGCCAGCCCTCTTAGGTCACCCCTCCACTTT.

This rearrangement joins TRBV6-1 to TRBJ1-1; 9 nucleotides line up with TRBD1. CDR1 and CDR2 from the germline V gene are MNHNS and SASEGT. This CDR3 region has 14 residues. V trimming: 1 base; J trimming: 12 bases; junction bases outside the gene matches: 9. The CDR3 DNA follows: TGTGCCAGCAGTGAAGGGCTCCACAGGGGGCTGTCTTTCTTT. This encodes CASSEGLHRGLSFF.

The chain joins TRBV19 to TRBJ1-3; D not resolved. This CDR3 comprises 16 residues. V lost 6 bases and J lost 0, with 15 bases in between. Per germline, CDR1 LNHDA and CDR2 SQIVND (reference sequence). The chain's CDR3 is CASREDWTDSGNTIYF. The DNA for the CDR3 is TGTGCCAGTAGGGAGGACTGGACGGACTCTGGAAACACCATATATTTT.

The V gene is TRBV5-6, the J gene TRBJ2-2, with TRBD2 as a possible D gene (6 bases). The CDR3 extends over 14 amino acids. The germline CDR1 and CDR2 sequences are SGHDT and YYEEEE. Trimming took off 4 bases at V and 6 bases at J, with 13 bases between the two ends. CDR3 sequence (DNA): TGTGCCAGCAGCCAGGGACTGGGTGCCGGGGAGCTGTTTTTT. This codes for CASSQGLGAGELFF.

The V and J genes are TRBV4-1 and TRBJ2-2; 12 bases map to TRBD2. The V gene's germline CDR1 is MGHRA and CDR2 YSYEKL. V trimming: 6 bases; J trimming: 5 bases; junction bases outside the gene matches: 10. The CDR3 has 17 residues. This CDR3 is CASRRTSGGPRTGELFF. As DNA, the CDR3 is TGCGCCAGCAGGCGTACTAGCGGGGGGCCGAGGACCGGGGAGCTGTTTTTT.

This clone was picked up one time. This rearrangement joins TRBV5-6 to TRBJ2-7; D uncertain. CDR3 length: 15 residues. Trimming took off 0 bases at V and 6 bases at J, with 16 bases between the two ends. The germline gives CDR1 SGHDT, CDR2 YYEEEE. DNA for the CDR3: TGTGCCAGCAGCTTGGATGAGTGGCAAGTTCCCGAGCAGTACTTC. This codes for CASSLDEWQVPEQYF.

The V and J genes are TRBV4-3 and TRBJ2-2; 9 nucleotides agree with TRBD2. The CDR3 runs to 16 residues. From germline, CDR1 is LGHNA and CDR2 YSLEER. J was trimmed by 5 bases and V by 2 bases; bases with no gene match: 6. The DNA of the CDR3 is TGCGCCAGCAGCCAACGAACCAGCGGGGGGACCGGGGAGCTGTTTTTT. Its protein is CASSQRTSGGTGELFF.

This sequence joins TRBV27 and TRBJ2-3, with a tentative D call TRBD1 (6 bases). Germline V gene lookup returns CDR1 MNHEY and CDR2 SMNVEV (reference sequence). This CDR3 is built from 16 residues. The ends were cut back, 5 bases at V and 1 base at J, with 16 bases in the middle. The DNA of the CDR3 is TGTGCCAGCAGTCCCCTAGGGGGAAAGGGCACAGATACGCAGTATTTT. It encodes CASSPLGGKGTDTQYF.

This clone occurred once. The V and J genes are TRBV28 and TRBJ2-7; D is unresolved. This CDR3 has 13 residues. Germline assignment: CDR1 MDHEN and CDR2 SYDVKM. Deletions cut 2 bases from V and 6 bases from J, with 11 bases between. The CDR3 reads CASSLPPPGEQYF. DNA of the CDR3: TGTGCCAGCAGTTTACCACCCCCGGGCGAGCAGTACTTC.

The gene calls are TRBV19 and TRBJ2-2; maybe TRBD2 (5 bases). Germline loops: CDR1 LNHDA, CDR2 SQIVND (reference sequence). The CDR3 loop spans 14 amino acids. V shed 8 bases and J shed 0 bases, with 10 bases lying between them. The CDR3 region is CASRTSTNTGELFF. The DNA for the CDR3 is TGTGCCAGTCGTACTAGTACGAACACCGGGGAGCTGTTTTTT.

CDR3 DNA sequence: TGTGCCAGCAGTTTAAATAATTCACCCCTCCACTTT. The encoded protein is CASSLNNSPLHF. V and J are TRBV7-9 and TRBJ1-6; D gene unclear. Germline CDR1 reads SEHNR; CDR2 reads FQNEAQ (reference sequence). The CDR3 extends over 12 amino acids. Trimming pared 6 bases from V and 5 bases from J, leaving 5 bases between.

J is TRBJ2-3 and V is TRBV15, with D possibly TRBD1 on 7 matching bases. V lost 5 bases, J lost 0 bases, and 18 bases lay in between. Germline CDR1 and CDR2: LNHNV and YYDKDF (reference sequence). This CDR3 has 17 amino acids. The CDR3 DNA reads TGTGCCACCAGCCGGGGACTGCCGGGACAGAGCACAGATACGCAGTATTTT. This encodes CATSRGLPGQSTDTQYF.

The chain is built from TRBV19 and TRBJ2-7; D gene uncertain. The CDR3 loop spans 13 amino acids. V lost 5 bases and J 5 bases, leaving 13 bases between the germline ends. From germline, CDR1 is LNHDA and CDR2 SQIVND (reference sequence). CDR3 nucleotide sequence: TGTGCCAGTAGTCGGGTAGCAGGCAACGAGCAGTACTTC. Amino acids: CASSRVAGNEQYF.

The J gene is TRBJ2-2, the V gene TRBV7-6; D gene uncertain. CDR1 is SGHVS and CDR2 is FNYEAQ in the germline V gene. This CDR3 is 13 amino acids long. Trimming pared 3 bases from V and 4 bases from J, leaving 6 bases between. The CDR3 reads CASSFQFTGELFF. The CDR3 nucleotides read TGTGCCAGCAGCTTTCAGTTCACCGGGGAGCTGTTTTTT.

This clone was recorded once. This chain joins TRBV28 and TRBJ1-5, with a tentative D call TRBD1 (5 bases). Trimming removed 1 base at V and 7 bases at J, with 11 bases between. The length of the CDR3 is 14 residues. The germline V gene encodes CDR1 MDHEN and CDR2 SYDVKM. CDR3 nucleotides: TGTGCCAGCAGTTTATTGGGGGTAGGACAGCCCCAGCATTTT. Translating gives CASSLLGVGQPQHF.

The genes are TRBV7-6 and TRBJ2-2; 8 nucleotides match TRBD2. This CDR3 has 16 residues. The junction had 5 bases not matched to a gene; V was cut back by 4 bases and J by 1 base. Per germline, CDR1 SGHVS and CDR2 FNYEAQ. The CDR3 region is CASSSLAGRNTGELFF. CDR3 coding DNA: TGTGCCAGCAGCTCGTTAGCGGGGAGGAACACCGGGGAGCTGTTTTTT.